These 14 T cell receptor beta chains were all obtained from the same sample, sequenced in a study of T cell responses to AZD1222 COVID-19 vaccine. Sequencing was performed with immunoSEQ multiplex PCR; in TCRdb, only in-frame clones are kept and a portion is missing. The sample carries approximately 150,000 clones, approximately 90% recorded once. Sequences were derived from peripheral blood, sampled 28 days after the second AZD1222 dose. These receptors all come from an adult who received the AZD1222 COVID-19 vaccine.

This chain joins TRBV3-1 (or the pseudogene TRBV3-2) and TRBJ2-2, with no clear D. V lost 4 bases and J 7 bases, leaving 13 bases between the germline ends. The germline V gene encodes CDR1 LGHDT and CDR2 YNNKEL (reference sequence). The CDR3 sequence is 14 residues long. The CDR3 sequence: CASSLRIGGGELFF. The CDR3 DNA sequence: TGTGCCAGCAGCCTACGTATAGGTGGCGGGGAGCTGTTTTTT.

The CDR3 protein is CASSPTANTEAFF. In DNA form, the CDR3 reads TGTGCCAGCTCACCGACGGCGAACACTGAAGCTTTCTTT. V usage is TRBV18 and J usage is TRBJ1-1; unclear D gene. CDR3 length: 13 residues. Germline V CDR1 and CDR2: KGHSH, LQKENI. Trimming stripped 3 bases from V and 1 base from J, with 6 bases between.

This chain joins TRBV2 and TRBJ2-7; TRBD2 matches 12 bases. Looked up from germline, CDR1 is SNHLY and CDR2 is FYNNEI. The CDR3 is 14 amino acids. The CDR3 region has the DNA TGTGCCAGCAACGTAGGGCCAGGACTAGCGGGGCCCCCCGTC. Protein product: CASNVGPGLAGPPV.

The V gene is TRBV7-2, the J gene TRBJ1-2; no firm D call. Germline V CDR1 and CDR2: SGHTA, FQGNSA. Trimming shortened V by 0 bases and J by 8 bases, and 16 bases separated the two germline ends. The CDR3 length is 15 residues. The chain's CDR3 is CASSLAQRGSGGYTF. For the CDR3, the DNA is TGTGCCAGCAGCTTAGCACAGAGAGGGAGTGGCGGCTACACCTTC.

This clone was seen once. This rearrangement joins TRBV2 to TRBJ1-3; D ambiguous. Germline V gives CDR1 SNHLY, CDR2 FYNNEI. Trimming shortened V by 5 bases and J by 2 bases, and 25 bases separated the two germline ends. The CDR3 contains 19 residues. CDR3 sequence reads: CASSNNNPGLLVTGNTIYF. Here the CDR3 DNA reads TGTGCCAGCAGTAATAACAATCCAGGATTACTGGTCACTGGAAACACCATATATTTT.

The rearrangement links TRBV7-3 to TRBJ2-3; D remains ambiguous. Looked up from germline, CDR1 is SGHTA and CDR2 is FQGTGA. The CDR3 loop spans 14 amino acids. V lost 5 bases and J 4 bases, leaving 13 bases between the germline ends. CDR3 residues: CASSPRQQSDTQYF. DNA of the CDR3: TGTGCCAGCAGCCCGCGACAACAATCAGATACGCAGTATTTT.

The chain uses TRBV5-1 and TRBJ2-5, with TRBD1 identical over 8 bases. CDR3 size: 15 residues. V lost 4 bases and J lost 3; bases outside the gene matches: 8. Germline V gene data show CDR1 as SGHRS and CDR2 as YFSETQ. The CDR3 DNA reads TGCGCCAGCAGCCCGTCGGGGGACAGGAAAGAGACCCAGTACTTC. It translates to CASSPSGDRKETQYF.

J is TRBJ1-2 and V is TRBV5-1; D is unclear. The V end lost 0 bases, the J end lost 5 bases, and 5 bases lay between the germline ends. Germline V lookup: CDR1 SGHRS, CDR2 YFSETQ. The CDR3 contains 12 residues. This CDR3 reads CASSLDGYGYTF. CDR3 bases: TGCGCCAGCAGCTTGGATGGGTATGGCTACACCTTC.

This clone has more than one count but fewer than ten. This chain uses TRBV7-7 with TRBJ2-7; 7 bases match TRBD1. Per the germline V gene, CDR1 is SSHAT and CDR2 is FNYEAQ (reference sequence). The CDR3 is 15 amino acids. V shed 5 bases and J 2 bases; nucleotides not matched to a gene: 9. Written as DNA, the CDR3 is TGTGCCAGCAGCCGGGAACAGGGGACCCCCTACGAGCAGTACTTC. This encodes CASSREQGTPYEQYF. Together with reference TRBV7-7 and TRBJ2-7, the CDR3 gives the full variable domain: GAGVSQSPRYKVTKRGQDVTLRCDPISSHATLYWYQQALGQGPEFLTYFNYEAQPDKSGLPSDRFSAERPEGSISTLTIQRTEQRDSAMYRCASSREQGTPYEQYFGPGTRLTVT.

The chain joins TRBV27 to TRBJ2-4; 12 positions agree with TRBD2. With V trimmed by 1 base and J by 6 bases, 22 bases remained unmatched. Germline CDR1 is MNHEY and CDR2 is SMNVEV (reference sequence). CDR3 length equals 22 residues. CDR3 loop: CASSLLGPKRISSGRAPNIQYF. The CDR3 DNA is TGTGCCAGCAGTTTATTAGGGCCTAAACGGATATCTAGCGGGAGGGCCCCAAACATTCAGTACTTC.

V is TRBV21-1 and J is TRBJ1-6; the table names TRBD1, a call not compared with the DNA. TRBV21-1 is designated a pseudogene. The CDR3 is 15 residues long. CDR3 in DNA: TGTGCCAGCACCAAAAAGTCACAGGGCGGGTCACCCCTCCACTTT. Its translation is CASTKKSQGGSPLHF.

The gene calls are TRBV6-5 and TRBJ2-3, with 10 bases aligning to TRBD2. CDR3 length: 14 residues. The germline V gene encodes CDR1 MNHEY and CDR2 SVGAGI. The V gene end was trimmed by 6 bases and the J gene end by 4 bases; junction bases not matched to a gene: 4. CDR3 protein: CASSSGGDSDTQYF. CDR3 in DNA: TGTGCCAGCAGCAGCGGGGGGGATTCAGATACGCAGTATTTT.

The genes are TRBV10-3 and TRBJ1-2; D perhaps matches TRBD1 (5 bases). CDR3 length equals 15 residues. V shed 2 bases and J shed 2 bases, with 12 bases lying between them. CDR1 and CDR2 from the germline V gene are ENHRY and SYGVKD. The DNA of the CDR3 is TGTGCCATCAGTGAGCAGGCAGGGACCAACTATGGCTACACCTTC. It specifies CAISEQAGTNYGYTF.

The CDR3 DNA is TGTGCCAGCAGCGTAGTGGCTAGCGGGACCCGCTACGAGCAGTACTTC. Its translation is CASSVVASGTRYEQYF. V usage is TRBV9 and J usage is TRBJ2-7, with 9 nucleotides matching TRBD2. The CDR3 sequence is 16 residues long. Trimming took 0 bases from V and 3 from J; bases not matched to a gene: 7. Germline CDR1 SGDLS, CDR2 YYNGEE.